This TCR beta chain was found in a study of blood T cell repertoires in COVID-19. As for the study in general: Collection of acute and convalescent COVID-19 samples took place in the United States, Italy and Spain. Nucleic acid was either cDNA or gDNA, and it came from T cells, B-cell-depleted T cells, or PBMCs.

Original analysis: Reference gene primer amplification yielded estimated nucleated cell counts. The data were produced by immunoSEQ multiplex PCR, yet TCRdb's version contains in-frame clones alone and is incomplete. Clone size and V and J calls were adopted from that table, with D and trimming inferred from the DNA. This table has about 130,000 clones, 88% appearing once. Germline loops: CDR1 SEHNR, CDR2 FQNEAQ (reference sequence). The CDR3 runs to 16 residues. Trimming removed 5 bases from V and 3 bases from J; junction bases left unmatched: 7. This sequence was found in an elderly woman with acute or convalescent COVID-19. The chain uses TRBV7-9 and TRBJ2-2, with 9 bases fitting TRBD1. The sample consisted of peripheral blood. The CDR3 sequence is CASSLGQGRYTGELFF. The CDR3 nucleotides are TGTGCCAGCAGCCTCGGACAGGGGCGGTACACCGGGGAGCTGTTTTTT.